The 14 T cell receptor beta chains listed next were all sequenced from one sample in a study of T cells in Graves' hyperthyroidism and ophthalmopathy. RNA transcripts were the template for amplifying TCR beta CDR3 regions. Using the HTBI primer set, a first-round RT-PCR was run on the TCR CDR3. Each CDR3 protein is one row after TCRdb ran MiXCR on the multiplex PCR reads. Of about 350,000 distinct CDR3 sequences detected, about a sixth appear once; the ten largest clones hold 15% to 19%. The sequenced sample was blood. The receptors shown here come from a woman aged 35 to 49 with Graves' ophthalmopathy.

This clonotype was seen repeatedly, ten times or more. The chain employs TRBV2 and TRBJ1-5; 7 positions match TRBD1. The CDR3 totals 15 residues. V shed 6 bases and J 5 bases; nucleotides not matched to a gene: 10. Germline V CDR1 and CDR2: SNHLY, FYNNEI. The CDR3: CASRLTGVVDQPQHF. As DNA, the CDR3 is TGTGCCAGCAGGCTCACAGGGGTAGTTGATCAGCCCCAGCATTTT.

This clonotype was seen repeatedly, ten times or more. J is TRBJ2-6 and V is TRBV28; D not resolved. V was clipped by 5 bases and J by 0 bases, with 11 bases between them. CDR3 length equals 16 residues. CDR1 MDHEN and CDR2 SYDVKM come from the germline V gene. CDR3 bases: TGTGCCAGCAGTCCCATCGGGCTCTCTGGGGCCAACGTCCTGACTTTC. The encoded protein is CASSPIGLSGANVLTF.

This chain uses TRBV12-3 or TRBV12-4 with TRBJ2-5, with 9 bases matching TRBD1. V lost 6 bases, J lost 7 bases, and 9 bases stayed unmatched. The CDR3 loop spans 14 amino acids. The CDR3 bases are TGTGCCAGCAGCTTGTGGACAGGGGACGGGACCCAGTACTTC. Its translation is CASSLWTGDGTQYF.

V is TRBV24-1 and J is TRBJ1-1; D possibly corresponds to TRBD1 (5 bases). Trimming removed 4 bases from V and 1 base from J, with 9 bases in between. This CDR3 spans 14 amino acids. In germline, CDR1 is KGHDR, CDR2 SFDVKD. CDR3 region: CATSDYRWNTEAFF. CDR3 in DNA: TGTGCCACCAGTGACTACAGGTGGAACACTGAAGCTTTCTTT.

This clonotype was detected ten times or more. The junction departs from germline at one end; a sequencing error may be responsible. V and J are TRBV11-2 and TRBJ1-1, with D possibly TRBD1 on 5 matching bases. CDR3 size: 15 residues. CDR1 and CDR2 from the germline V gene are SGHAT and FQNNGV. The CDR3 here is CASSLTGDLNTEALF. The CDR3 region has the DNA TGTGCCAGCAGCTTAACAGGCGACTTGAACACTGAAGCTCTCTTT.

Many counts were recorded for this clonotype. In DNA form, the CDR3 reads TGTGCCAGCAGCCGTGCGGGACTAGCTGTCTCCTACGAGCAGTACTTC. It specifies CASSRAGLAVSYEQYF. The V and J genes are TRBV11-2 and TRBJ2-7; TRBD2 matches at 9 bases. Per germline, CDR1 SGHAT and CDR2 FQNNGV. V trimming: 5 bases; J trimming: 0 bases; junction bases outside the gene matches: 8. The CDR3 loop spans 16 amino acids. The complete variable domain, with remaining parts taken from reference TRBV11-2 and TRBJ2-7, reads EAGVAQSPRYKIIEKRQSVAFWCNPISGHATLYWYQQILGQGPKLLIQFQNNGVVDDSQLPKDRFSAERLKGVDSTLKIQPAKLEDSAVYLCASSRAGLAVSYEQYFGPGTRLTVT.

There are many counts of this clonotype. The chain couples TRBV28 to TRBJ1-2, with 10 bases lining up with TRBD1. The CDR3 covers 16 residues. From germline, CDR1 is MDHEN and CDR2 SYDVKM. With 5 bases clipped from V and 6 bases from J, the junction kept 12 bases outside the gene matches. Here the CDR3 DNA reads TGTGCCAGCAGTAGACCCCCGGGACAGGGGAAGGATGGCTACACCTTC. It specifies CASSRPPGQGKDGYTF.

This clonotype was counted at least ten times. The chain carries TRBV24-1 and TRBJ2-1, with D uncertain. Germline assignment: CDR1 KGHDR and CDR2 SFDVKD. V was shortened by 5 bases and J by 8 bases, with 9 bases between the two germline ends. The CDR3 extends over 12 amino acids. CDR3 bases: TGTGCCACCAGTGTTAGTCGGGATGAGCAGTTCTTC. This gives the protein CATSVSRDEQFF.

This clonotype was counted at least ten times. The chain links TRBV29-1 to TRBJ1-1, with TRBD1 as a possible D gene (6 bases). Trimming removed 3 bases from V and 1 base from J, with 9 bases in between. The germline CDR1 and CDR2 sequences are SQVTM and ANQGSEA. The CDR3 consists of 13 residues. Here the CDR3 reads CSVESRGNTEAFF. As DNA, the CDR3 is TGCAGCGTTGAGAGCAGGGGGAACACTGAAGCTTTCTTT.

This clonotype was recorded at least ten times. The genes are TRBV30 and TRBJ2-7, with D hard to call. Per the germline V gene, CDR1 is GTSNPN and CDR2 is SVGIG (reference sequence). This CDR3 contains 13 residues. Trimming pared 2 bases from V and 5 bases from J, leaving 13 bases between. The chain's CDR3 is CAWSSSHWNEQYF. In DNA, the CDR3 is TGTGCCTGGAGTTCCTCCCACTGGAACGAGCAGTACTTC.

The sample holds many counts of this clonotype. The junction and the germline gene differ at one end; a read error may be behind it. V usage is TRBV12-3 or TRBV12-4 and J usage is TRBJ1-3, with D possibly being TRBD1 (6 bases). The CDR3 totals 11 residues. Written as DNA, the CDR3 is TGTGCCAGCACTCAAGACAGGACACTACGATTT. Translated: CASTQDRTLRF.

This clonotype was found many times. CDR3: CASSPDRAIEPQHF. Written as DNA, the CDR3 is TGTGCCAGCAGTCCGGACAGGGCGATAGAGCCCCAGCATTTT. The chain recombines TRBV12-3 or TRBV12-4 with TRBJ1-5, with 8 bases that match TRBD1. The CDR3 totals 14 residues. Unmatched junction bases numbered 8, after V lost 5 bases and J lost 8 bases.

This clonotype was recorded many times. This rearrangement joins TRBV30 to TRBJ1-1, with 7 bases lining up with TRBD1. Germline loops: CDR1 GTSNPN, CDR2 SVGIG (reference sequence). The V and J ends lost 2 bases and 2 bases, in that order; junction bases with no gene match: 8. The CDR3 consists of 15 residues. CDR3 coding DNA: TGTGCCTGGAGTATAAGGGACAGACTCAACACTGAAGCTTTCTTT. Its protein is CAWSIRDRLNTEAFF.

This clonotype was detected ten times or more. The genes are TRBV28 and TRBJ2-2; 7 bases line up with TRBD1. The J segment lost 2 bases and the V segment lost 5 bases, leaving 14 bases of the junction unmatched. CDR3 length: 18 amino acids. Germline V gives CDR1 MDHEN, CDR2 SYDVKM. Here the CDR3 reads CASSSRPGTAYNTGELFF. Here the CDR3 DNA reads TGTGCCAGCAGTAGCCGCCCCGGGACAGCCTATAACACCGGGGAGCTGTTTTTT.